These T cell receptor beta chains were read from a single sample in a study of OX40 agonist ivuxolimab in advanced cancers. TCRdb keeps only in-frame clones here, not all; method: immunoSEQ multiplex PCR. The sample lists more than 50,000 clones, approximately 80% occurring once. The sample here was CD4+ or CD8+ T cells sorted from blood, taken in a trial of the OX40 agonist ivuxolimab. The source of these receptors is an adult with an advanced solid tumor such as melanoma, head and neck, liver or kidney cancer. Both conserved end residues are part of each CDR3. A D gene is named only where the DNA matches it firmly. Clone size is stated in some rows and not others, as once, few, many or a class when expanded.

v_gene	d_gene	j_gene	abundance	CDR3nt	CDR3aa
TRBV6-5	.	TRBJ1-5	.	TGTGCCAGCAGAATCTTCAGGGAGAGCAATCAGCCCCAGCATTTT	CASRIFRESNQPQHF
TRBV6-1	.	TRBJ2-7	.	TGTGCCAGCAGTCGAACCTACGAGCAGTACTTC	CASSRTYEQYF
TRBV27	.	TRBJ2-7	.	TGTGCCAGCACTTTTGGGCGGGACAAGACCTACGAGCAGTACTTC	CASTFGRDKTYEQYF
TRBV30	TRBD1	TRBJ1-6	.	TGTGCCTGCCGACAGGGGGCCAGTAATTCACCCCTCCACTTT	CACRQGASNSPLHF
TRBV5-6	TRBD1	TRBJ1-1	.	TGTGCCAGCAGCCTACGACAGGGGGAAGAGAGGGCTGAAGCTTTCTTT	CASSLRQGEERAEAFF
TRBV29-1	.	TRBJ2-1	.	TGCAGCGTTGAATGGGTATGGGGGGAGCAGTTCTTC	CSVEWVWGEQFF
TRBV7-2	.	TRBJ1-1	.	TGTGCCAGCAGCCGTAATCCATCAGGGGTAGGGAACACTGAAGCTTTCTTT	CASSRNPSGVGNTEAFF
TRBV11-2	.	TRBJ2-3	.	TGTGCCAGCAGCTTAGCAGGGGATACGCAGTATTTT	CASSLAGDTQYF
TRBV4-2	.	TRBJ1-3	.	TGTGCCAGCATCTCAGAAGCCCCATCTCGCACCATATATTTT	CASISEAPSRTIYF
TRBV10-3	.	TRBJ2-7	.	TGTGCCAGCAGCAAGACAGCTCAGAGCTCCTACGAGCAGTACTTC	CASSKTAQSSYEQYF
TRBV19	.	TRBJ2-5	.	TGTGCCCACGAGCGAGAGGGCGCGGAGACCCAGTACTTC	CAHEREGAETQYF
TRBV5-1	.	TRBJ1-5	.	TGCGCCAGCAGCTCGGAAAACACACGACAGCGCAATCAGCCCCAGCATTTT	CASSSENTRQRNQPQHF
TRBV10-3	TRBD1	TRBJ2-5	.	TGTGCCATCAGAGCCTCGGACAGGGGGAAGGAGACCCAGTACTTC	CAIRASDRGKETQYF
TRBV9	.	TRBJ1-2	once	TGTGCCAGCAGCCTCAATCAAAAAGGGGGTGATGGCTACACCTTC	CASSLNQKGGDGYTF
TRBV25-1	.	TRBJ1-2	.	TGTGCCAGCAGCGCTGCGACAGCCTTTTCCGGCTACACCTTC	CASSAATAFSGYTF
TRBV6-1	.	TRBJ1-2	.	TGTGCCAGCAGTGAAGGGTACGGGAAGTTTAACTATGGCTACACCTTC	CASSEGYGKFNYGYTF
TRBV6-4	.	TRBJ1-1	few	TGTGCCAGCAGTGACAGAGACAGAAACACTGAAGCTTTCTTT	CASSDRDRNTEAFF
TRBV18	TRBD1	TRBJ1-1	.	TGTGCCAGCTCATCCGGGACAGGGGCCACTGAAGCTTTCTTT	CASSSGTGATEAFF
TRBV13	TRBD1	TRBJ2-7	.	TGTGCCAGCAGCCCTGGGACAGTTCTGTACTTC	CASSPGTVLYF
TRBV6-1	.	TRBJ2-7	.	TGTGCCAGCAGTGAATGGTACGAGCAGTACTTC	CASSEWYEQYF
TRBV19	.	TRBJ2-2	.	TGTGCCAGTAGTATAGGTGGTGGCGGGGAGCTGTTTTTT	CASSIGGGGELFF
TRBV6-1	.	TRBJ1-1	.	TGTGCCAGCTCCGCGAGGTTTTGGAACGCTGAAGCTTTCTTT	CASSARFWNAEAFF
TRBV11-2	.	TRBJ1-2	.	TGTGCCAGCAGCTTAGATCAAATGATCTCTCCTAACTATGGCTACACCTTC	CASSLDQMISPNYGYTF
TRBV5-1	.	TRBJ1-4	.	TGCGCCAGCAGCTTGGGTCGCTTACTTGACGCAACTAATGAAAAACTGTTTTTT	CASSLGRLLDATNEKLFF
TRBV6-6	.	TRBJ1-1	.	TGTGCCAGCAGTTTCGGACGTAAGAACACTGAAGCTTTCTTT	CASSFGRKNTEAFF
TRBV10-3	TRBD2	TRBJ2-1	.	TGTGCCATCAGCACCCCGGGACTAGCGGGAGCAGCCTACAATGAGCAGTTCTTC	CAISTPGLAGAAYNEQFF
TRBV4-3	.	TRBJ1-4	.	TGCGCCAGCAGCCAAGAGGGGGCGGGTCGAAAACTGTTTTTT	CASSQEGAGRKLFF
TRBV5-1	TRBD1	TRBJ1-2	.	TGCGCCAGCAGCTTGGACACAGGGGAGGATGGCTACACCTTC	CASSLDTGEDGYTF
TRBV6-5	.	TRBJ1-3	.	TGTGCCAGCAGTTACTCGTCTTATGAGGGAAACACCATATATTTT	CASSYSSYEGNTIYF
TRBV25-1	.	TRBJ1-5	.	TGTGCCAGCAGTGCATCTTTCCCGGGCAATCAGCCCCAGCATTTT	CASSASFPGNQPQHF
TRBV25-1	.	TRBJ1-2	.	TGTGCCAGCAGTGAATATGGGACGGACGAGTCGGGCTACACCTTC	CASSEYGTDESGYTF